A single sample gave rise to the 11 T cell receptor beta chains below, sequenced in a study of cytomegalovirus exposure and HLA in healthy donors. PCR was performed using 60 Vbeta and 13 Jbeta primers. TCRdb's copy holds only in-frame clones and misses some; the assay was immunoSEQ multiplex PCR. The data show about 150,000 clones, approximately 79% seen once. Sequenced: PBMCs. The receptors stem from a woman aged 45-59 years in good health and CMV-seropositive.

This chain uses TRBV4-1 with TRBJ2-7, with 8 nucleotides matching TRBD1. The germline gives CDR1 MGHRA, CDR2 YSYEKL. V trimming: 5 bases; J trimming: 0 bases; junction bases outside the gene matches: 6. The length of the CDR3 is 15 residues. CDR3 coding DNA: TGCGCCAGCAGCTCCAGACAGGGGCTCTCCTACGAGCAGTACTTC. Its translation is CASSSRQGLSYEQYF.

The CDR3 region is CATRPSHYEQYF. The CDR3 DNA is TGTGCCACCCGTCCTAGTCACTACGAGCAGTACTTC. The chain has TRBV15 and TRBJ2-7; D is unclear. Trimming removed 8 bases from V and 3 bases from J, with 11 bases in between. The length of the CDR3 is 12 residues. Germline V gene lookup returns CDR1 LNHNV and CDR2 YYDKDF (reference sequence).

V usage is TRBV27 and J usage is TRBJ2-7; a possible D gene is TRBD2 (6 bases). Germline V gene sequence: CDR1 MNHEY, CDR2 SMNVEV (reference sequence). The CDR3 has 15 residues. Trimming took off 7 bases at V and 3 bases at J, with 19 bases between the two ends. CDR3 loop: CASKTGGGAGYEQYF. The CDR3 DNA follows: TGTGCCAGCAAAACCGGAGGAGGGGCGGGCTACGAGCAGTACTTC.

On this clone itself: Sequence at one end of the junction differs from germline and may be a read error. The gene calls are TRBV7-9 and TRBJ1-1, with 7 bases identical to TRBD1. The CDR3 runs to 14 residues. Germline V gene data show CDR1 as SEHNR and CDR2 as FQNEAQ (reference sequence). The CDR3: CSSSAQQGDTEAFF. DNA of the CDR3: TGTTCCAGCAGCGCACAGCAGGGGGACACTGAAGCTTTCTTT.

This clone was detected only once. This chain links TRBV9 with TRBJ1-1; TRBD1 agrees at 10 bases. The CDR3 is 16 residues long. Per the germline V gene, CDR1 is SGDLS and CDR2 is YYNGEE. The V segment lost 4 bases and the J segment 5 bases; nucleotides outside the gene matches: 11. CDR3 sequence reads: CASSIRPDRGRTEAFF. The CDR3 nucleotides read TGTGCCAGCAGCATACGGCCGGACAGGGGGAGGACTGAAGCTTTCTTT.

The CDR3 reads CASSSQGVYGYTF. The CDR3 DNA sequence: TGTGCCAGCAGCTCACAGGGGGTGTATGGCTACACCTTC. The chain combines TRBV7-9 with TRBJ1-2; 8 bases match TRBD1. Looked up from germline, CDR1 is SEHNR and CDR2 is FQNEAQ (reference sequence). The CDR3 runs to 13 residues. V trimming: 4 bases; J trimming: 5 bases; junction bases outside the gene matches: 3.

This CDR3 reads CASSLGATGNYEQYF. The CDR3, as DNA: TGCGCCAGCAGCTTGGGGGCTACGGGGAACTACGAGCAGTACTTC. This rearrangement joins TRBV5-1 to TRBJ2-7; D is perhaps TRBD2 (5 bases). V shed 0 bases and J shed 3 bases, with 13 bases lying between them. The CDR3 has 15 residues. The germline V gene encodes CDR1 SGHRS and CDR2 YFSETQ.

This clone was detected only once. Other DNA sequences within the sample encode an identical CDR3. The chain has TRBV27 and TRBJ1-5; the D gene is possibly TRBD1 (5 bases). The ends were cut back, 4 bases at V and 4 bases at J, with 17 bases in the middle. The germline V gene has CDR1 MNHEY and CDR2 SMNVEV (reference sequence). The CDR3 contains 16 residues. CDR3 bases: TGTGCCAGCAGTTCTCTGACAGCCGCTTCGAATCAGCCCCAGCATTTT. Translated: CASSSLTAASNQPQHF.

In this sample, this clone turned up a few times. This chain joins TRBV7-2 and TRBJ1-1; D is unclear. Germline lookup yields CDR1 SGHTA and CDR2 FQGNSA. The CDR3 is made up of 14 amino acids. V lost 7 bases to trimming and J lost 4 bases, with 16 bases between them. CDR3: CASILALAGTEAFF. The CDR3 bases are TGTGCCAGCATCCTGGCCCTGGCAGGCACTGAAGCTTTCTTT.

The CDR3 DNA sequence: TGTGCCAGCAGTTTAAAGGGGGATAACGAGCAGTACTTC. Protein sequence: CASSLKGDNEQYF. The J gene is TRBJ2-7, the V gene TRBV27; tentatively, D is TRBD1 (6 bases). V was cut by 2 bases and J by 5 bases, with 10 bases left in between. This CDR3 contains 13 residues. Germline CDR1 and CDR2: MNHEY and SMNVEV (reference sequence).

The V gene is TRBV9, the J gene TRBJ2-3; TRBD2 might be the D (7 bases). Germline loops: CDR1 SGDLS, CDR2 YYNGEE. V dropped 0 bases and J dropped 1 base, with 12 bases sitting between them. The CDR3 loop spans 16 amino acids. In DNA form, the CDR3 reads TGTGCCAGCAGCGTAGGGCCGGGGGGCCGCACAGATACGCAGTATTTT. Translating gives CASSVGPGGRTDTQYF.